This entry is about one T cell receptor (beta chain). These data come from a study of blood T cell repertoires in COVID-19. Some clones are missing from TCRdb's copy, which holds only in-frame ones; the method was immunoSEQ multiplex PCR. The data contain more than 200,000 clones, about 80% of them seen just once; the ten biggest clones take up about 9%. The source of this sequence is an elderly man with acute or convalescent COVID-19. The material sequenced was peripheral blood.

CDR3 DNA: TGTGCCAGCAGCTTAGGTGGGAGGGCCCGGGAGACCCAGTACTTC. It yields the protein CASSLGGRARETQYF. The genes are TRBV7-2 and TRBJ2-5; 7 positions match TRBD2. CDR1 is SGHTA and CDR2 is FQGNSA in the germline V gene. This CDR3 has 15 residues. V shed 1 base, J shed 5 bases, and the junction held 7 bases outside the gene matches.